This T cell receptor (beta chain) is from a study of blood T cell repertoires in COVID-19. Germline CDR1 is SGHTA and CDR2 is FQGTGA. V was trimmed by 2 bases and J by 6 bases, leaving 11 bases between them. The CDR3 runs 13 residues. Individuals aged about 18 to 100 years were recruited from fewer than 25 US areas. Authors' analysis steps: Cell counts per sample came from amplifying reference gene primers. Sequencing used immunoSEQ multiplex PCR; TCRdb keeps in-frame clones, though not all of them. The D gene and trimming were derived from the DNA, and the V and J assignments and clone size from that table. The sample has approximately 250,000 clones; about 91% are singletons.

This TCR was recovered from a woman aged 40 to 49 with acute COVID-19. Sequencing used PBMCs or T cells enriched from blood (not recorded which). The chain links TRBV7-3 to TRBJ2-7; D remains ambiguous. CDR3 DNA: TGTGCCAGCAGCTTATGGAGTTACGGCGAGCAGTACTTC. It is translated as CASSLWSYGEQYF.